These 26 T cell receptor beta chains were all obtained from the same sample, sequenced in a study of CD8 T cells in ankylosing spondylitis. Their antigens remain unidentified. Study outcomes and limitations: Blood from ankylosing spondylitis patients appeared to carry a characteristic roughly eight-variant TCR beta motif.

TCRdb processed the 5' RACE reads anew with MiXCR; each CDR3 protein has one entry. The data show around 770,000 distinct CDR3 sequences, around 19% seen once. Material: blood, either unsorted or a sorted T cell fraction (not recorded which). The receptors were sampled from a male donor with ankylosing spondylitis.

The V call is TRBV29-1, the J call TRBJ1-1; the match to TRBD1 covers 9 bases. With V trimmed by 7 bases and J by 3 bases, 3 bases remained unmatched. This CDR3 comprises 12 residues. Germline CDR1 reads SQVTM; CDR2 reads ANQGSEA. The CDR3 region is CSGRQGDTEAFF. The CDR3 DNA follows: TGCAGCGGCCGACAGGGGGACACTGAAGCTTTCTTT.

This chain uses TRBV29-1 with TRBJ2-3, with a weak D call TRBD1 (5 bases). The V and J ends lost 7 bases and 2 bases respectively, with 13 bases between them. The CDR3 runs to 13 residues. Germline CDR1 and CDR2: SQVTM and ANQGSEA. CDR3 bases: TGCAGCGCTCTAGGGGATTCCACAGATACGCAGTATTTT. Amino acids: CSALGDSTDTQYF.

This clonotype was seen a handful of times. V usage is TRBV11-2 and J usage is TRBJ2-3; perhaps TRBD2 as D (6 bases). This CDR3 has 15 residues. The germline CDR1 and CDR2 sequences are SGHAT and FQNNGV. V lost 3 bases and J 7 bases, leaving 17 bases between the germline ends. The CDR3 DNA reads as TGTGCCAGCAGCTTGCTCCCGACTAGTCGGAATACGCAGTATTTT. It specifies CASSLLPTSRNTQYF.

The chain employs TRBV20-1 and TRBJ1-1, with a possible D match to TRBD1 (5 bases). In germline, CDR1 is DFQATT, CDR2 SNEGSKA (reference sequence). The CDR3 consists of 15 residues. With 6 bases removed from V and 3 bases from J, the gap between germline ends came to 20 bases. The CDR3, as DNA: TGCAGTGCACCCGACCCGACAGCTCCAGACACTGAAGCTTTCTTT. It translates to CSAPDPTAPDTEAFF.

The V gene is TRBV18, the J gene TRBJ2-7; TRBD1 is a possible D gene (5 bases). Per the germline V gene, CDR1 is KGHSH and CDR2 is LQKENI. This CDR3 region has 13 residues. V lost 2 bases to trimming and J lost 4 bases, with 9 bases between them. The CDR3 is CASSPGAQYEQYF. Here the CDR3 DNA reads TGTGCCAGCTCACCAGGGGCCCAATACGAGCAGTACTTC. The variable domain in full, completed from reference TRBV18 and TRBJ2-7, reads NAGVMQNPRHLVRRRGQEARLRCSPMKGHSHVYWYRQLPEEGLKFMVYLQKENIIDESGMPKERFSAEFPKEGPSILRIQQVVRGDSAAYFCASSPGAQYEQYFGPGTRLTVT.

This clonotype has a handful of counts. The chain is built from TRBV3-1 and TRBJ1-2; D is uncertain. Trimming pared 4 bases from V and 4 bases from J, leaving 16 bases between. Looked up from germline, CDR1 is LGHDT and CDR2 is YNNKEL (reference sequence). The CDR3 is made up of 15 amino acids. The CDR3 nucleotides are TGTGCCAGCAGCCTCCCCGGGTCGGGCCGCTATGGCTACACCTTC. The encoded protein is CASSLPGSGRYGYTF.

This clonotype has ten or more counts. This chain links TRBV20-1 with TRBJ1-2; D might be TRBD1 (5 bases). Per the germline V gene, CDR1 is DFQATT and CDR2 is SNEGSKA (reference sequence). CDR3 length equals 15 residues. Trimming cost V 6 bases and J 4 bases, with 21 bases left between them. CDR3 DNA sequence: TGCAGTGCCCCGAAATCGGGGGAGGAAGGCTATGGCTACACCTTC. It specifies CSAPKSGEEGYGYTF.

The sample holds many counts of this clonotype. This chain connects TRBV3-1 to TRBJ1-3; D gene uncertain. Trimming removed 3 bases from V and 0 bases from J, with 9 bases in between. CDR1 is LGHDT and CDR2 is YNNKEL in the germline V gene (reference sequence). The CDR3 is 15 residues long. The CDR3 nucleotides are TGTGCCAGCAGCCATTTAAGCTACTCTGGAAACACCATATATTTT. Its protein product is CASSHLSYSGNTIYF.

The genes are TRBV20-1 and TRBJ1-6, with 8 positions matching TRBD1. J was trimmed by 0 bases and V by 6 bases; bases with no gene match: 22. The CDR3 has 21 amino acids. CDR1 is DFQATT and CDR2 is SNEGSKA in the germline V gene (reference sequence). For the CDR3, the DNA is TGCAGTGCAAGAAGGGGGACCGGGACAGGTTACAGTAGCTCCTATAATTCACCCCTCCACTTT. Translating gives CSARRGTGTGYSSSYNSPLHF.

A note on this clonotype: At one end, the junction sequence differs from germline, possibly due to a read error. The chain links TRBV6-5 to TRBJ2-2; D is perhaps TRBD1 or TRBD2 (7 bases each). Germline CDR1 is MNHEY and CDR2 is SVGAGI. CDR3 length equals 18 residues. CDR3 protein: CASTYAAGGRVRVGELFF. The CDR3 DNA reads TGTGCCAGCACTTACGCGGCAGGGGGGAGGGTTCGCGTCGGGGAGCTGTTTTTT.

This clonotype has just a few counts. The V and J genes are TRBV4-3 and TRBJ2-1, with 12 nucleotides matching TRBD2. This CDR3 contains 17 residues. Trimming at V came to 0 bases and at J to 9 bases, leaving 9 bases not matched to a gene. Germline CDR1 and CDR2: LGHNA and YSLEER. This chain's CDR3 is CASSQDSSGRASPEQFF. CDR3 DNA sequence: TGCGCCAGCAGCCAAGATTCTAGCGGGAGGGCCTCTCCTGAGCAGTTCTTC.

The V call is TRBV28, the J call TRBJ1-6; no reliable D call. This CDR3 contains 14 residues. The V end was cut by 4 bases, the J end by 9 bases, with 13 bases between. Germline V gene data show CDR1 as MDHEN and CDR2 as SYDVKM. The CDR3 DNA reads TGTGCCAGCAGTTCTGGGCAGTGGTTTTCACCCCTCCACTTT. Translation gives CASSSGQWFSPLHF.

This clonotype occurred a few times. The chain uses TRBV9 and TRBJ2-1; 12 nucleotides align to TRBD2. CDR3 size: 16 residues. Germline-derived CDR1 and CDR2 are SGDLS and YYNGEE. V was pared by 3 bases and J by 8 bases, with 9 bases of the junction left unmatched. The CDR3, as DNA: TGTGCCAGCAGCGCCAGCCTAGCGGGAGGGGTGCATGAGCAGTTCTTC. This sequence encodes CASSASLAGGVHEQFF.

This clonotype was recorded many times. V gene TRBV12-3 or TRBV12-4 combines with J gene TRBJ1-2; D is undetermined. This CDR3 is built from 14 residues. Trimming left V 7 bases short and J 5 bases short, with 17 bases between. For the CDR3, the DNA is TGTGCCAGCACCCCAACCGGGCCATCTTATGGCTACACCTTC. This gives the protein CASTPTGPSYGYTF.

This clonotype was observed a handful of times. This CDR3 reads CASRRTLAGGPDEQFF. The CDR3 coding sequence is TGTGCCAGCAGGAGGACACTAGCGGGGGGGCCAGATGAGCAGTTCTTC. This chain joins TRBV12-3 or TRBV12-4 and TRBJ2-1; 13 positions match TRBD2. With 6 bases clipped from V and 8 bases from J, the junction kept 10 bases outside the gene matches. The CDR3 loop spans 16 amino acids.

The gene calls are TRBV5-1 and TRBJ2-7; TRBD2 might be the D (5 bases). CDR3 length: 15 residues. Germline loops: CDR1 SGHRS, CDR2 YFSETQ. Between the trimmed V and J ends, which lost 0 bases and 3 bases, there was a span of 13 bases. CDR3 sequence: CASSLDASSYYEQYF. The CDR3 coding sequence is TGCGCCAGCAGCTTGGATGCTAGCAGCTACTACGAGCAGTACTTC.

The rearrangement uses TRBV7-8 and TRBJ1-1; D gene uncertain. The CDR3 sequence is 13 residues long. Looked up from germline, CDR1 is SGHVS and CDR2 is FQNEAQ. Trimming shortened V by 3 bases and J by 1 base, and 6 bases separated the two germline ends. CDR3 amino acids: CASSFTPNTEAFF. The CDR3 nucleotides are TGTGCCAGCAGCTTCACACCGAACACTGAAGCTTTCTTT. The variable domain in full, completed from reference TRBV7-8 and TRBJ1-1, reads GAGVSQSPRYKVAKRGQDVALRCDPISGHVSLFWYQQALGQGPEFLTYFQNEAQLDKSGLPSDRFFAERPEGSVSTLKIQRTQQEDSAVYLCASSFTPNTEAFFGQGTRLTVV.

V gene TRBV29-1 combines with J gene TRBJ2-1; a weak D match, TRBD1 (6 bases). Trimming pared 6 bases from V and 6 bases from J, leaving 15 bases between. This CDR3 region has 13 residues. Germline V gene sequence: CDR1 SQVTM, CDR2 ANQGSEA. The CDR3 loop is CSVDRTRTNEQFF. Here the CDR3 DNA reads TGCAGCGTGGACAGAACTAGAACCAATGAGCAGTTCTTC.

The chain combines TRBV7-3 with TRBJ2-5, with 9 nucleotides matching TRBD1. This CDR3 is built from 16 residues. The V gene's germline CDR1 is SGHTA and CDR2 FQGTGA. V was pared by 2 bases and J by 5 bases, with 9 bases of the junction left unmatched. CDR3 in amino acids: CASSLLGQGSYETQYF. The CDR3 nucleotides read TGTGCCAGCAGCTTACTTGGACAGGGGTCTTATGAGACCCAGTACTTC.

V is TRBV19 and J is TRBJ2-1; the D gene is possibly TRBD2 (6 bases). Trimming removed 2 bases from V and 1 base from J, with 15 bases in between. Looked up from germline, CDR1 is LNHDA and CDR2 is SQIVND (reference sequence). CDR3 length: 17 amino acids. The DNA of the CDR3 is TGTGCCAGTAGTATAATTGGGGGACTCTTGTCCTACAATGAGCAGTTCTTC. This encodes CASSIIGGLLSYNEQFF.

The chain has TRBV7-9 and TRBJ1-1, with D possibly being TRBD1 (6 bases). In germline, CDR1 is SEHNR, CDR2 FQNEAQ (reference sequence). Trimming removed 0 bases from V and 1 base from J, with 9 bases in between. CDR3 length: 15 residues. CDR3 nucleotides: TGTGCCAGCAGCTTAGCGGACAGAAGGAACACTGAAGCTTTCTTT. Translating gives CASSLADRRNTEAFF.

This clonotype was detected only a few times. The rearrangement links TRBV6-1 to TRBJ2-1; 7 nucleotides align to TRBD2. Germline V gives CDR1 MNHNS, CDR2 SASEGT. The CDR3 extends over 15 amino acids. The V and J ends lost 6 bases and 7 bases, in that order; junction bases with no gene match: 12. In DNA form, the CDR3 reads TGTGCCAGCAGCTCGTTATGGGGAGGGGTTAATGAGCAGTTCTTC. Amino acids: CASSSLWGGVNEQFF.

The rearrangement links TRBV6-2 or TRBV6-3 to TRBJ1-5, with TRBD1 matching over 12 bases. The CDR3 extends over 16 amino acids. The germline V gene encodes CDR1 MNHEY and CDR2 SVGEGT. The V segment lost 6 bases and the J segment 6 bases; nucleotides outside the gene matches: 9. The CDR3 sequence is CASRAGTGGWGQPQHF. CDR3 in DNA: TGTGCCAGCAGGGCCGGGACAGGGGGCTGGGGTCAGCCCCAGCATTTT.

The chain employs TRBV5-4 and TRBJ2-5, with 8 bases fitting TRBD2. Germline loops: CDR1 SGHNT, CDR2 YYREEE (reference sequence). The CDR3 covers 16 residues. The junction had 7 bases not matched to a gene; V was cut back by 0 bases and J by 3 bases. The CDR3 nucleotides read TGTGCCAGCAGCTTGGGGCCAGGGACTAGAGAAGAGACCCAGTACTTC. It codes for CASSLGPGTREETQYF. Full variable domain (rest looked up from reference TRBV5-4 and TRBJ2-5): ETGVTQSPTHLIKTRGQQVTLRCSSQSGHNTVSWYQQALGQGPQFIFQYYREEENGRGNFPPRFSGLQFPNYSSELNVNALELDDSALYLCASSLGPGTREETQYFGPGTRLLVL.

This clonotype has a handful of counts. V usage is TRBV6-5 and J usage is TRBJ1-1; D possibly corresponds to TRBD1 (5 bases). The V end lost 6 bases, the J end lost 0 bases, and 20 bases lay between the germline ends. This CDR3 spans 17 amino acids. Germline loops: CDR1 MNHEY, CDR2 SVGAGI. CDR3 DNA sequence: TGTGCCAGCAGCTCCTCTGCAGGGCGGCTGGTGAACACTGAAGCTTTCTTT. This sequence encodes CASSSSAGRLVNTEAFF.

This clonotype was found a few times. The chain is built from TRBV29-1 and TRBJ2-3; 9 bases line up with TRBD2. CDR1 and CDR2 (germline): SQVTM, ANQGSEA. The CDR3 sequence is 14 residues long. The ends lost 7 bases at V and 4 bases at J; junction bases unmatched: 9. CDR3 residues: CSAVAGGGADTQYF. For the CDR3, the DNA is TGCAGCGCTGTTGCGGGAGGGGGGGCAGATACGCAGTATTTT.